This is a list of T cell receptor beta chains from one sample in a study of blood T cells in healthy people across ages. TCRdb passed the 5' RACE reads through MiXCR, listing each CDR3 protein once. The sample shows about 1.8 million distinct CDR3 sequences, just under 50% of them seen only once. Sample: blood. Receptors originate from a woman aged 40-49 years in good health. Each CDR3 is given with its conserved first and last residue. The D gene is left open where the match is weak. The size field is filled for only some rows; it gives once, few, many or a size class.

TRBJ2-1 | TRBV28 | . | once | TGTGCCAGCAGTTTAAGGGCTTTTATGTCCCAAAGGAGCTCCTACAATGAGCAGTTCTTC | CASSLRAFMSQRSSYNEQFF
TRBJ2-4 | TRBV7-8 | . | once | TGTGCCGGCAGCTTAACGCTCCGGGAGAACATTCAGTACTTC | CAGSLTLRENIQYF
TRBJ2-4 | TRBV7-2 | TRBD2 | . | TGTGCCAGCAGTGGCGGGGGGGCCCTCAAAAACATTCAGTACTTC | CASSGGGALKNIQYF
TRBJ2-7 | TRBV6-8 | TRBD1 | . | TGTGCCAGCAGCTACCACTCCCCCCCGGGACAGGGTAACTACGAGCAGTACTTC | CASSYHSPPGQGNYEQYF
TRBJ2-7 | TRBV29-1 | . | few | TGCAGCGGACTGGGGGCGGGGACCTACGAGCAGTACTTC | CSGLGAGTYEQYF
TRBJ2-1 | TRBV6-1 | TRBD2 | . | TGTGCCAGCAGCGATCCTAGCGGGGGTTTCTCCTACAATGAGCAGTTCTTC | CASSDPSGGFSYNEQFF
TRBJ2-1 | TRBV6-5 | TRBD2 | . | TGTGCCAGCAGTTACTCGGGGACTAGAATGCTACTGTATGAGCAGTTGTTC | CASSYSGTRMLLYEQLF
TRBJ2-7 | TRBV25-1 | . | . | TGTGCCAGCAGTAACGCAGGCTCCTACGAGCAGTACTTC | CASSNAGSYEQYF
TRBJ2-1 | TRBV7-9 | . | . | TGTGCCAGCAGCCCGGCGGGGCACAATGAGCAGTTCTTC | CASSPAGHNEQFF
TRBJ2-2 | TRBV11-2 | TRBD2 | . | TGTGCCAGCAGCTTAGTTATTACTAGCGGGGGGCGGAGGAACACCGGGGAGCTGTTTTTT | CASSLVITSGGRRNTGELFF
TRBJ2-5 | TRBV20-1 | . | . | TGCAGTGCTCTTCGACAAAACGGGTACCAAGAGACCCAGTACTTC | CSALRQNGYQETQYF
TRBJ2-7 | TRBV24-1 | . | few | TGTGCCACCACGCCGGGGTGGAACGAGCAGTACTTC | CATTPGWNEQYF
TRBJ2-3 | TRBV29-1 | . | . | TGCAGCGTTGGTTCGGCAGATGCGCAGTATTTT | CSVGSADAQYF
TRBJ1-1 | TRBV4-1 | . | . | TGCGCCAGCAGGCGGCCGGAAACGGACACTGAAGCTTTCTTT | CASRRPETDTEAFF
TRBJ1-6 | TRBV7-2 | TRBD1 | . | TGTGCCAGCAGCCCAGGTCCGGGACAGGGAGAGACCTATAATTCACCCCTCCACTTT | CASSPGPGQGETYNSPLHF
TRBJ1-2 | TRBV6-1 | . | . | TGTGCCAGCAGTGATCTGGGGGGCCTTAACTATGGCTACACCTTC | CASSDLGGLNYGYTF
TRBJ2-1 | TRBV4-1 | . | . | TGCGCCAGCAGCCAACCGTTCGCAGAGACCCAGTTCTTC | CASSQPFAETQFF
TRBJ2-1 | TRBV20-1 | . | . | TGCAGTGCTAGCACCAGGGGCTACAATGAGCAGTTCTTC | CSASTRGYNEQFF
TRBJ2-1 | TRBV7-8 | TRBD2 | . | TGTGCCAGCAGCCCGCGTAATAGCGGGGGTGGGAATGAGCAGTTCTTC | CASSPRNSGGGNEQFF
TRBJ1-5 | TRBV6-1 | . | . | TGTGCCAGCAGTCCCCGGGACGGGGTCGATCAGCCCCAGCATTTT | CASSPRDGVDQPQHF
TRBJ2-6 | TRBV9 | TRBD2 | few | TGTGCCAGCAGCGTAGTAAGCGGGGGGCCGAACTCTGGGGCCAACGTCCTGACTTTC | CASSVVSGGPNSGANVLTF
TRBJ1-2 | TRBV9 | . | few | TGTGCCAGCAGCGTATGGGGGAAGGAGAACTATGGCTACACCTTC | CASSVWGKENYGYTF
TRBJ2-3 | TRBV2 | TRBD1 | . | TGTGCCAGCAGTGGGGACAGGGGCGCAGATACGCAGTATTTT | CASSGDRGADTQYF
TRBJ2-3 | TRBV29-1 | . | . | TGCAGCGTTGAAGGTCTGGCGGCCCGTAGCACAGATACGCAGTATTTT | CSVEGLAARSTDTQYF
TRBJ2-5 | TRBV3-1 | . | . | TGTGCCAGCAGCCAAAAAATATCGGAGACCCAGTACTTC | CASSQKISETQYF
TRBJ2-1 | TRBV24-1 | TRBD1 | . | TGTGCCACCAGTGCCCTGGACAGGGACTACAATGAGCAGTTCTTC | CATSALDRDYNEQFF
TRBJ2-3 | TRBV7-3 | TRBD2 | few | TGTGCCAGCAGCTCCGGACTAGCGGAGCCCACAGATACGCAGTATTTT | CASSSGLAEPTDTQYF
TRBJ1-5 | TRBV6-6 | TRBD1 | . | TGTGCCAGCAGGACAGGGGATTTTCAGCCCCAGCATTTT | CASRTGDFQPQHF
TRBJ1-2 | TRBV10-1 | . | . | TGCGCCAGCAGTCTTGGACCCACTAATGGCTACACCTTC | CASSLGPTNGYTF
TRBJ1-2 | TRBV5-1 | . | . | TGCGCCAGCAGCTTGGGCCAGGATAACTATGGCTACACCTTC | CASSLGQDNYGYTF
TRBJ1-1 | TRBV12-3/TRBV12-4 | . | . | TGTGCCAGCAGTCTTGGGGGAGGGAAACTGAACACTGAAGCTTTCTTT | CASSLGGGKLNTEAFF
TRBJ1-6 | TRBV2 | . | . | TGTGCCAGCAGTGAAGGCGGGCAGGGCATTTCACCCCTCCACTTT | CASSEGGQGISPLHF
TRBJ2-7 | TRBV20-1 | . | . | TGCAGTGCTAGAGCCACTACTGATCGTTCCGCCCAGTACTTC | CSARATTDRSAQYF
TRBJ2-4 | TRBV7-2 | . | many | TGTGCCAGCAGCTTAGCAGGGCTACTAGCCAAAAACATTCAGTACTTC | CASSLAGLLAKNIQYF
TRBJ2-7 | TRBV6-5 | TRBD2 | few | TGTGCCAGCAGTTACTGGGCAGCGGGGGGGCCTGGTTTTTCCTACGAGCAGTACTTC | CASSYWAAGGPGFSYEQYF
TRBJ1-2 | TRBV11-1 | . | . | TGTGCCAGCAGCCCAGAAGCAAACAGGGTTGCTAACTATGGCTACACCTTC | CASSPEANRVANYGYTF
TRBJ2-7 | TRBV10-3 | . | . | TGTGCCATCAGTGAGTCCGGGGTGGGTGGCCCACCTACCTACGAGCAGTACTTC | CAISESGVGGPPTYEQYF
TRBJ2-5 | TRBV27 | TRBD2 | few | TGTGCCAGCAGTTCGCGCATGCGGGGGGTACAAGAGACCCAGTACTTC | CASSSRMRGVQETQYF
TRBJ2-7 | TRBV6-1 | . | few | TGTGCCAGCAGCTCCCTAGGCAATGAGCAGTACTTC | CASSSLGNEQYF
TRBJ2-1 | TRBV6-2/TRBV6-3 | TRBD2 | . | TGTGCCAGCAGACGCACTATATCTAGCGGGGGGAACAATGAGCAGTTCTTC | CASRRTISSGGNNEQFF
TRBJ2-3 | TRBV6-5 | . | . | TGTGCCAGCAGTTACGCCGGGGGCGGGGGAGGCACAGATACGCAGTATTTT | CASSYAGGGGGTDTQYF
TRBJ2-7 | TRBV20-1 | . | once | TGCAGTGCCATTAGAGCCTCGACAGTCTACGAGCAGTACTTC | CSAIRASTVYEQYF
TRBJ1-6 | TRBV4-2 | TRBD1 | . | TGTGCCAGCAGCTCGGGACAGGGGTTAGCCCCCCTCCACTTT | CASSSGQGLAPLHF
TRBJ1-4 | TRBV27 | . | . | TGTGCCAGCAGTCCCCCCCGGAGGACCGGGCTCGAAAAACTGTTTTTT | CASSPPRRTGLEKLFF
TRBJ2-1 | TRBV4-1 | . | few | TGCGCCAGCAGCCAAGTAGCGGTAAGCTCCTACAATGAGCAGTTCTTC | CASSQVAVSSYNEQFF
TRBJ2-3 | TRBV20-1 | . | . | TGCAGTGCTAGAGATGTGGTGCCAACGGATACGCAGTATTTT | CSARDVVPTDTQYF
TRBJ2-4 | TRBV4-2 | . | . | TGTGCCAGCAGCCAAGAAGCCAGGCCCAAAAACATTCAGTACTTC | CASSQEARPKNIQYF
TRBJ2-3 | TRBV10-2 | . | . | TGCGCCAGTAAAAACCGGGCCAACACAGATACGCAGTATTTT | CASKNRANTDTQYF
TRBJ1-1 | TRBV7-2 | . | . | TGTGCCAGCAGCCTGAACTGGGTAGACACTGAAGCTTTCTTT | CASSLNWVDTEAFF